The present entry profiles one T cell receptor beta chain with its context. Its matching antigen is unknown. The data are from a study of OX40 agonist ivuxolimab in advanced cancers. Study-wide background: Patients received the agonistic anti-OX40 (CD134) antibody ivuxolimab.

From germline, CDR1 is SGHDT and CDR2 YYEEEE. With 2 bases removed from V and 7 bases from J, the gap between germline ends came to 21 bases. The CDR3 is 16 residues long. Whole-study findings and limits: Among the least clonally expanded were partial responders at 0.1-3.0 mg/kg. In a subset of nonresponders, normalized T-cell clonal expansion was also low.

Here immunoSEQ multiplex PCR was the method, and the copy in TCRdb shows in-frame clones only, minus some. The sample includes about 100,000 clones, approximately 91% seen only once; the top ten take over 0.65%. V gene TRBV5-6 combines with J gene TRBJ2-5; D is tentatively TRBD1 or TRBD2 (5 bases each). The starting material was CD4+ or CD8+ T cells sorted from blood, obtained in a trial of the OX40 agonist ivuxolimab. The TCR sequence derives from an adult with an advanced solid tumor such as melanoma, head and neck, liver or kidney cancer. CDR3 bases: TGTGCCAGCAGCTTAGCACCAGACAGCGGTCCTGGGACCCAGTACTTC. Its protein is CASSLAPDSGPGTQYF.